This TCR beta chain was sequenced for a study of blood T cell repertoires in COVID-19. Study as a whole: Collection of acute and convalescent COVID-19 samples took place in the United States, Italy and Spain. PBMCs, B-cell-depleted T cells, or T cells were the source of the cDNA or gDNA that made up the material.

Germline CDR1 reads MDHEN; CDR2 reads SYDVKM. The CDR3 is made up of 13 amino acids. The ends were cut back, 10 bases at V and 10 bases at J, with 20 bases in the middle. Original data processing: Amplification of reference gene primers was used by the study to estimate nucleated cell counts. The table came from immunoSEQ multiplex PCR; TCRdb's copy has only in-frame clones and leaves some out. V, J and clone size derive from that table, while D and trimming were established from the DNA sequence. The sample lists 150,000 to 200,000 clones, about four fifths occurring once. This chain links TRBV28 with TRBJ2-1, with a tentative D call TRBD2 (5 bases). Sequenced sample: peripheral blood. This receptor was taken from a man younger than 35 with active or convalescent COVID-19. CDR3 sequence reads: CATELDGVREQFF. The CDR3 bases are TGTGCCACCGAACTGGACGGGGTTAGGGAGCAGTTCTTC.